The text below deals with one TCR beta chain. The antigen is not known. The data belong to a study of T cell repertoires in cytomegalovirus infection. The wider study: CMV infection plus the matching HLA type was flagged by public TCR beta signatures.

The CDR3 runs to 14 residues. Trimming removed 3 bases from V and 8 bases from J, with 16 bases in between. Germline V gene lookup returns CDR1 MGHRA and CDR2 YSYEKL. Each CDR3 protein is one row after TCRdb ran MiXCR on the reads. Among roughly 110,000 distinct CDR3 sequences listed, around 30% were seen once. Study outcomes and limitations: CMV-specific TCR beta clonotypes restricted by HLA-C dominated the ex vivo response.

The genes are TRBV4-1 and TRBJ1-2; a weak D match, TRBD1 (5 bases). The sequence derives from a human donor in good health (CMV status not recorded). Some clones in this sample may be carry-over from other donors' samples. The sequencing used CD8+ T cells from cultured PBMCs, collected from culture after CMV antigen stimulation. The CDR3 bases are TGCGCCAGCAGCCACCCCGGCGGGACTACCGGCTACACCTTC. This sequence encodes CASSHPGGTTGYTF.